Below, 24 T cell receptor beta chains from the same sample are listed, as sequenced in a study of blood T cell repertoires in COVID-19. Assay used: immunoSEQ multiplex PCR; TCRdb lists only in-frame clones, some missing. The table records 220,000 or so clones, 80% to 90% of them present only once. The sequenced sample was PBMCs or T cells enriched from blood (not recorded which). Every receptor here comes from a woman in her forties or fifties with acute COVID-19.

The chain uses TRBV30 and TRBJ2-1; 9 nucleotides align to TRBD1. Looked up from germline, CDR1 is GTSNPN and CDR2 is SVGIG (reference sequence). V gave up 8 bases and J gave up 12 bases; unmatched junction bases: 14. The CDR3 extends over 13 amino acids. The CDR3 nucleotides read TGTGCCGGATACCGGGACAGGGATTTAGTGCAGTTCTTC. Residues: CAGYRDRDLVQFF.

The chain combines TRBV15 with TRBJ1-5; TRBD1 matches at 7 bases. CDR3 size: 17 residues. Germline CDR1 reads LNHNV; CDR2 reads YYDKDF (reference sequence). J was trimmed by 7 bases and V by 1 base; bases with no gene match: 13. CDR3 nucleotides: TGTGCCACCAGCAGAGGGGACAGTTCCATCCAGCTACAGCCCCAGCATTTT. It translates to CATSRGDSSIQLQPQHF.

This sequence joins TRBV5-1 and TRBJ1-1; the D gene is possibly TRBD1 (5 bases). The germline gives CDR1 SGHRS, CDR2 YFSETQ. V dropped 0 bases and J dropped 4 bases, with 10 bases sitting between them. CDR3 length: 14 amino acids. CDR3 sequence: CASSLARGSTEAFF. The CDR3 DNA reads TGCGCCAGCAGCTTGGCACGGGGGAGCACTGAAGCTTTCTTT.

The genes are TRBV29-1 and TRBJ1-3; 7 bases are a match to TRBD1. CDR1 is SQVTM and CDR2 is ANQGSEA in the germline V gene. Trimming at V came to 6 bases and at J to 6 bases, leaving 5 bases not matched to a gene. The CDR3 contains 12 residues. The CDR3 sequence is CSVRTGVNTIYF. The CDR3 DNA is TGCAGCGTAAGGACAGGTGTAAACACCATATATTTT.

V usage is TRBV9 and J usage is TRBJ1-6; D gene uncertain. The V gene lost 0 bases and the J gene lost 4 bases, with 8 bases spanning the gap. Germline V CDR1 and CDR2: SGDLS, YYNGEE. The CDR3 runs to 15 residues. The CDR3 region is CASSVGSQYNSPLHF. In nucleotides, the CDR3 is TGTGCCAGCAGCGTAGGTTCGCAGTATAATTCACCCCTCCACTTT.

J is TRBJ1-3 and V is TRBV28; tentatively, D is TRBD1 (6 bases). Germline V gives CDR1 MDHEN, CDR2 SYDVKM. CDR3 length: 14 residues. Trimming cost V 8 bases and J 4 bases, with 15 bases left between them. The CDR3 DNA reads as TGTGCCAGCGGACGGACAGCAGGAGGAAACACCATATATTTT. Its protein is CASGRTAGGNTIYF.

The chain has TRBV7-6 and TRBJ2-7; 11 bases match TRBD1. Unmatched junction bases numbered 3, after V lost 1 base and J lost 4 bases. The CDR3 has 15 residues. Looked up from germline, CDR1 is SGHVS and CDR2 is FNYEAQ. The CDR3 sequence is CASSLDGQGAYEQYF. CDR3 DNA: TGTGCCAGCAGCTTAGACGGACAGGGGGCGTACGAGCAGTACTTC.

V and J are TRBV7-9 and TRBJ2-5, with TRBD1 matching over 10 bases. The CDR3 extends over 17 amino acids. Looked up from germline, CDR1 is SEHNR and CDR2 is FQNEAQ (reference sequence). V was clipped by 6 bases and J by 5 bases; unmatched bases: 15. CDR3 residues: CASRPVVGTGALETQYF. The CDR3 DNA reads TGTGCCAGCAGACCCGTCGTGGGGACAGGGGCCTTGGAGACCCAGTACTTC.

Only a few counts were recorded for this clone. The CDR3 sequence is CASRRDSNSPLHF. CDR3 DNA sequence: TGTGCCAGCCGCCGGGACAGCAATTCACCCCTCCACTTT. V and J are TRBV28 and TRBJ1-6, with TRBD1 identical over 7 bases. Germline values: CDR1 MDHEN, CDR2 SYDVKM. The CDR3 is 13 residues long. Trimming took 8 bases from V and 7 from J; bases not matched to a gene: 5.

The chain uses TRBV19 and TRBJ2-2, with D possibly matching TRBD2 (6 bases). CDR3 size: 17 residues. The V end lost 0 bases, the J end lost 4 bases, and 15 bases lay between the germline ends. Germline loops: CDR1 LNHDA, CDR2 SQIVND (reference sequence). CDR3 coding DNA: TGTGCCAGTAGTATAGATAATGGAGGGGTGGGCACCGGGGAGCTGTTTTTT. It encodes CASSIDNGGVGTGELFF.

There are many counts of this clone. The chain recombines TRBV11-2 with TRBJ1-4; 8 bases line up with TRBD1. V lost 5 bases, J lost 3 bases, and 11 bases stayed unmatched. CDR1 and CDR2 from the germline V gene are SGHAT and FQNNGV. The CDR3 loop spans 17 amino acids. CDR3 DNA sequence: TGTGCCAGCAGCACAGGGCATCAGGGGGCGGCTAATGAAAAACTGTTTTTT. This gives the protein CASSTGHQGAANEKLFF.

The chain employs TRBV16 and TRBJ1-1, with D unresolved. This CDR3 contains 14 residues. CDR1 and CDR2 from the germline V gene are KGHSY and FQNENV. Trimming left V 1 base short and J 4 bases short, with 10 bases between. The CDR3 region is CASSQFYAGTEAFF. DNA for the CDR3: TGTGCCAGCAGCCAATTTTACGCGGGCACTGAAGCTTTCTTT.

V usage is TRBV18 and J usage is TRBJ2-3, with D possibly being TRBD2 (6 bases). The ends were cut back, 5 bases at V and 6 bases at J, with 12 bases in the middle. Germline V lookup: CDR1 KGHSH, CDR2 LQKENI. The CDR3 sequence is 13 residues long. CDR3 in amino acids: CASSASSEDTQYF. The DNA of the CDR3 is TGTGCCAGCTCAGCTTCTAGCGAGGATACGCAGTATTTT.

The chain is built from TRBV28 and TRBJ2-1, with TRBD1 matching 8 bases. CDR3 size: 11 residues. The V gene end was trimmed by 10 bases and the J gene end by 12 bases; junction bases not matched to a gene: 8. CDR1 and CDR2 from the germline V gene are MDHEN and SYDVKM. The CDR3 DNA reads as TGTGCCACCCAATCAGGGGGCCCGCAGTTCTTC. It translates to CATQSGGPQFF.

This chain joins TRBV2 and TRBJ2-4; 8 nucleotides align to TRBD1. The V segment lost 4 bases and the J segment 6 bases; nucleotides outside the gene matches: 5. Looked up from germline, CDR1 is SNHLY and CDR2 is FYNNEI. This CDR3 spans 14 amino acids. This chain's CDR3 is CASSGRDRLNIQYF. The CDR3, as DNA: TGTGCCAGCAGTGGAAGGGACAGGCTAAACATTCAGTACTTC. Together with reference TRBV2 and TRBJ2-4, the CDR3 gives the full variable domain: EPEVTQTPSHQVTQMGQEVILRCVPISNHLYFYWYRQILGQKVEFLVSFYNNEISEKSEIFDDQFSVERPDGSNFTLKIRSTKLEDSAMYFCASSGRDRLNIQYFGAGTRLSVL.

The genes are TRBV15 and TRBJ1-3; 8 nucleotides align to TRBD1. The length of the CDR3 is 17 residues. CDR1 LNHNV and CDR2 YYDKDF come from the germline V gene (reference sequence). Trimming at V came to 5 bases and at J to 0 bases, leaving 9 bases not matched to a gene. CDR3 in DNA: TGTGCCACCAGCGGCAGGACAGGGTTCCGCTCTGGAAACACCATATATTTT. Protein sequence: CATSGRTGFRSGNTIYF.

J is TRBJ2-2 and V is TRBV2, with 11 bases matching TRBD2. The CDR3 is made up of 15 amino acids. Trimming cost V 6 bases and J 6 bases; bases outside gene matches: 6. Germline assignment: CDR1 SNHLY and CDR2 FYNNEI. CDR3 protein: CASRVGTSGAGELFF. CDR3 DNA sequence: TGTGCCAGCAGAGTAGGGACTAGCGGTGCCGGGGAGCTGTTTTTT. Supplemented by reference TRBV2 and TRBJ2-2, the full variable domain reads EPEVTQTPSHQVTQMGQEVILRCVPISNHLYFYWYRQILGQKVEFLVSFYNNEISEKSEIFDDQFSVERPDGSNFTLKIRSTKLEDSAMYFCASRVGTSGAGELFFGEGSRLTVL.

This clone was seen a few times. This chain joins TRBV27 and TRBJ1-6; 10 positions agree with TRBD1. The V gene's germline CDR1 is MNHEY and CDR2 SMNVEV (reference sequence). J lost 0 bases, V lost 1 base, and 3 bases had no gene match. CDR3 length equals 18 residues. The chain's CDR3 is CASSLLWDRGSYNSPLHF. In DNA form, the CDR3 reads TGTGCCAGCAGTTTATTATGGGACAGGGGCTCCTATAATTCACCCCTCCACTTT.

Regarding this clone: Other nucleotide sequences in the sample specify the same CDR3. The rearrangement links TRBV27 to TRBJ1-1; unclear D gene. This CDR3 has 12 residues. Per the germline V gene, CDR1 is MNHEY and CDR2 is SMNVEV (reference sequence). Trimming left V 0 bases short and J 4 bases short, with 3 bases between. This CDR3 is CASSLSGTEAFF. CDR3 DNA: TGTGCCAGCAGTTTATCCGGCACTGAAGCTTTCTTT.

The chain carries TRBV2 and TRBJ2-7; 14 bases line up with TRBD2. J gave up 7 bases and V 3 bases, and 5 bases lay outside the gene matches. Germline lookup yields CDR1 SNHLY and CDR2 FYNNEI. The CDR3 loop spans 15 amino acids. CDR3 region: CASSEAGTSGREQYF. The CDR3 region has the DNA TGTGCCAGCAGTGAGGCCGGGACTAGCGGGAGAGAGCAGTACTTC. The variable domain in full, with the rest retrieved from reference TRBV2 and TRBJ2-7, is EPEVTQTPSHQVTQMGQEVILRCVPISNHLYFYWYRQILGQKVEFLVSFYNNEISEKSEIFDDQFSVERPDGSNFTLKIRSTKLEDSAMYFCASSEAGTSGREQYFGPGTRLTVT.

The chain combines TRBV9 with TRBJ2-5; 10 bases are shared with TRBD1. With V trimmed by 1 base and J by 5 bases, 5 bases remained unmatched. Germline V gene data show CDR1 as SGDLS and CDR2 as YYNGEE. CDR3 length: 15 residues. The CDR3 reads CASSVSGQGRETQYF. For the CDR3, the DNA is TGTGCCAGCAGCGTATCGGGACAGGGGAGGGAGACCCAGTACTTC.

This chain links TRBV9 with TRBJ1-2; no definite D call. This CDR3 comprises 14 residues. Looked up from germline, CDR1 is SGDLS and CDR2 is YYNGEE. V gave up 0 bases and J gave up 8 bases, with 14 bases separating them. CDR3 amino acids: CASSVGINSEGYTF. The CDR3 nucleotides read TGTGCCAGCAGCGTAGGGATTAACAGTGAGGGCTACACCTTC.

In this sample, this clone turned up a few times. This sequence joins TRBV6-2 or TRBV6-3 and TRBJ2-7; TRBD1 aligns across 8 bases. Trimming at V came to 5 bases and at J to 4 bases, leaving 10 bases not matched to a gene. The CDR3 is 15 residues long. Per the germline V gene, CDR1 is MNHEY and CDR2 is SVGEGT. The CDR3 coding sequence is TGTGCCAGCAGTGAGGGAAGACAGGGGAATTACGAGCAGTACTTC. Amino acids: CASSEGRQGNYEQYF.

The DNA of the CDR3 is TGTGCCAGCAGCCGCTCTAGCGGGAGGGATGAGCAGTTCTTC. Amino acid sequence: CASSRSSGRDEQFF. The genes are TRBV7-9 and TRBJ2-1; 12 bases line up with TRBD2. The CDR3 length is 14 residues. Trimming took 5 bases from V and 8 from J; bases not matched to a gene: 4. The V gene's germline CDR1 is SEHNR and CDR2 FQNEAQ (reference sequence).